Following are 17 T cell receptor beta chains from one sample sequenced in a study of T cell changes during pregnancy in multiple sclerosis. Data came from immunoSEQ multiplex PCR; TCRdb stores just in-frame clones and leaves some out. Found here are more than 40,000 clones, about 90% of them singletons; the top ten hold around 10%. The material was CD8+ T cells from peripheral blood mononuclear cells, obtained after pregnancy. All receptors come from a female donor with multiple sclerosis, enrolled in a pregnancy study.

The chain carries TRBV6-5 and TRBJ2-2; D is ambiguous. V was pared by 4 bases and J by 1 base, with 4 bases between. The CDR3 totals 13 residues. The germline V gene has CDR1 MNHEY and CDR2 SVGAGI. CDR3 coding DNA: TGTGCCAGCAGTTTCGGGAACACCGGGGAGCTGTTTTTT. It translates to CASSFGNTGELFF.

J is TRBJ2-7 and V is TRBV5-6; 9 nucleotides agree with TRBD1. The trim removed 4 bases at V and 1 base at J, leaving 6 bases unmatched. The CDR3 has 15 residues. The germline V gene encodes CDR1 SGHDT and CDR2 YYEEEE. The CDR3 spells CASSGGTGSSYEQYF. The CDR3 DNA sequence: TGTGCCAGCAGCGGGGGGACAGGGTCATCCTACGAGCAGTACTTC.

The sample holds one count of this clone. The chain uses TRBV14 and TRBJ2-3; 9 bases fit TRBD2. The CDR3 covers 16 residues. V shed 3 bases and J 6 bases; nucleotides not matched to a gene: 10. Germline V gene data show CDR1 as SGHDN and CDR2 as FVKESK. CDR3 in amino acids: CASSHPAGGIADTQYF. The CDR3 DNA reads TGTGCCAGCAGCCACCCAGCGGGGGGTATCGCGGATACGCAGTATTTT. Complete variable domain (other parts from reference TRBV14 and TRBJ2-3): EAGVTQFPSHSVIEKGQTVTLRCDPISGHDNLYWYRRVMGKEIKFLLHFVKESKQDESGMPNNRFLAERTGGTYSTLKVQPAELEDSGVYFCASSHPAGGIADTQYFGPGTRLTVL.

V gene TRBV9 combines with J gene TRBJ1-1; D unclear. The germline gives CDR1 SGDLS, CDR2 YYNGEE. Between the trimmed V and J ends, which lost 0 bases and 7 bases, there was a span of 7 bases. The CDR3 loop spans 12 amino acids. Written as DNA, the CDR3 is TGTGCCAGCAGCGTAGGAGGCGGTGAAGCTTTCTTT. Protein: CASSVGGGEAFF.

This clone came up once. CDR3 sequence: CSASGTNYGYTF. The CDR3 DNA is TGCAGCGCGTCCGGTACGAACTATGGCTACACCTTC. The rearrangement joins TRBV29-1 to TRBJ1-2; D ambiguous. Germline V CDR1 and CDR2: SQVTM, ANQGSEA. With 7 bases removed from V and 2 bases from J, the gap between germline ends came to 11 bases. This CDR3 has 12 amino acids.

The chain couples TRBV18 to TRBJ2-7, with D possibly TRBD2 on 6 matching bases. Germline V lookup: CDR1 KGHSH, CDR2 LQKENI. The V end was cut by 0 bases, the J end by 6 bases, with 18 bases between. CDR3 length: 16 residues. CDR3 DNA sequence: TGTGCCAGCTCACCACCGACGGGGGAACATCTATCCGAGCAGTACTTC. Translated: CASSPPTGEHLSEQYF.

This chain joins TRBV2 and TRBJ2-2; 10 nucleotides agree with TRBD1. Trimming at V came to 2 bases and at J to 6 bases, leaving 6 bases not matched to a gene. Germline V gene sequence: CDR1 SNHLY, CDR2 FYNNEI. The CDR3 totals 16 residues. The CDR3 DNA reads TGTGCCAGCAGTGAATCGGGACAGGGGATAGCCGGGGAGCTGTTTTTT. This sequence encodes CASSESGQGIAGELFF.

The chain links TRBV6-5 to TRBJ1-1; D is unclear. Deletions cut 0 bases from V and 0 bases from J, with 8 bases between. The CDR3 runs to 15 residues. Germline CDR1 MNHEY, CDR2 SVGAGI. CDR3 amino acids: CASSYSRGLNTEAFF. DNA of the CDR3: TGTGCCAGCAGTTACTCGAGAGGGTTGAACACTGAAGCTTTCTTT.

The CDR3 region is CASSPAPGGLADTQYF. Here the CDR3 DNA reads TGTGCCAGCTCACCCGCCCCTGGGGGGTTGGCAGATACGCAGTATTTT. The chain employs TRBV18 and TRBJ2-3; the D gene is possibly TRBD2 (6 bases). Germline V gives CDR1 KGHSH, CDR2 LQKENI. The ends were cut back, 3 bases at V and 4 bases at J, with 17 bases in the middle. The CDR3 is made up of 16 amino acids.

The chain combines TRBV6-1 with TRBJ1-5; 11 bases map to TRBD1. This CDR3 spans 19 amino acids. J lost 0 bases, V lost 1 base, and 8 bases had no gene match. CDR1 is MNHNS, CDR2 SASEGT, per germline. The CDR3 here is CASSEGLGTGGFSNQPQHF. The CDR3 nucleotides read TGTGCCAGCAGTGAAGGTTTGGGGACAGGGGGTTTTAGCAATCAGCCCCAGCATTTT.

V usage is TRBV5-1 and J usage is TRBJ1-2; 9 nucleotides line up with TRBD1. This CDR3 contains 15 residues. V dropped 3 bases and J dropped 4; count of bases not matched to a gene: 7. Germline CDR1 SGHRS, CDR2 YFSETQ. The CDR3 DNA sequence: TGCGCCAGCAGCTGGGGGACAGGGAGATCCTATGGCTACACCTTC. It specifies CASSWGTGRSYGYTF.

This rearrangement joins TRBV5-4 to TRBJ2-2; 9 nucleotides line up with TRBD1. The CDR3 covers 15 residues. The V gene's germline CDR1 is SGHNT and CDR2 YYREEE (reference sequence). V shed 3 bases, J shed 5 bases, and the junction held 5 bases outside the gene matches. The CDR3 nucleotides are TGTGCCAGCAGCTCCGGGACAGGGTGGACCGGGGAGCTGTTTTTT. Its translation: CASSSGTGWTGELFF.

The gene calls are TRBV4-1 and TRBJ1-1; D remains ambiguous. Trimming shortened V by 0 bases and J by 5 bases, and 4 bases separated the two germline ends. This CDR3 comprises 12 residues. CDR1 and CDR2 (germline): MGHRA, YSYEKL. CDR3: CASSQEYTEAFF. CDR3 DNA: TGCGCCAGCAGCCAAGAATATACTGAAGCTTTCTTT.

The chain combines TRBV5-1 with TRBJ2-5, with a possible D match to TRBD1 (6 bases). Germline values: CDR1 SGHRS, CDR2 YFSETQ. Trimming took off 0 bases at V and 6 bases at J, with 18 bases between the two ends. This CDR3 spans 16 amino acids. Here the CDR3 reads CASSLAYRVERKTQYF. The CDR3 coding sequence is TGCGCCAGCAGCTTGGCCTACAGGGTGGAGAGAAAGACCCAGTACTTC.

This chain connects TRBV5-1 to TRBJ1-4; D remains ambiguous. V shed 0 bases and J shed 8 bases, with 14 bases lying between them. CDR1 and CDR2 from the germline V gene are SGHRS and YFSETQ. The CDR3 consists of 15 residues. This CDR3 is CASSLEAAAIEKLFF. The CDR3 DNA sequence: TGCGCCAGCAGCTTGGAAGCGGCGGCTATCGAAAAACTGTTTTTT.

The V and J genes are TRBV7-9 and TRBJ2-7, with a possible D match to TRBD2 (5 bases). The CDR3 runs 12 residues. Trimming pared 5 bases from V and 4 bases from J, leaving 9 bases between. The germline CDR1 and CDR2 sequences are SEHNR and FQNEAQ (reference sequence). Written as DNA, the CDR3 is TGTGCCAGCAGCGGTACGGGGTACGAGCAGTACTTC. Residues: CASSGTGYEQYF.

The chain couples TRBV7-2 to TRBJ1-2, with 8 positions matching TRBD1. Germline V gene data show CDR1 as SGHTA and CDR2 as FQGNSA. This CDR3 comprises 12 residues. V lost 7 bases and J lost 7; bases outside the gene matches: 5. Written as DNA, the CDR3 is TGTGCCAGCACCAGGGACAGGAGTGGCTACACCTTC. The encoded protein is CASTRDRSGYTF.